The present T cell receptor (beta chain) was sequenced within a study of T-cell reconstitution after alpha-beta-depleted transplantation in children. CDR1 MNHNS and CDR2 SASEGT come from the germline V gene. V gave up 8 bases and J gave up 8 bases; unmatched junction bases: 15. The CDR3 is made up of 15 amino acids. The library targeted TCRbeta and was prepared with unique molecular identifiers. TCRdb ran MiXCR on the PCR reads and lists one entry per CDR3 protein. The sample holds 500,000 to 600,000 distinct CDR3 sequences; approximately 30% are singletons and the top ten take 2% to 2.5%. The source was PBMCs from the stem cell graft donor, collected from the stem cell graft. This receptor was obtained from a human donor who donated a stem cell graft to a child with aplastic anemia. V usage is TRBV6-1 and J usage is TRBJ1-2; 9 bases fit TRBD1. The CDR3 DNA sequence: TGTGCCAGCCAACGGGGGACAGGGCGGTTCGGCGGCTACACCTTC. As protein: CASQRGTGRFGGYTF.